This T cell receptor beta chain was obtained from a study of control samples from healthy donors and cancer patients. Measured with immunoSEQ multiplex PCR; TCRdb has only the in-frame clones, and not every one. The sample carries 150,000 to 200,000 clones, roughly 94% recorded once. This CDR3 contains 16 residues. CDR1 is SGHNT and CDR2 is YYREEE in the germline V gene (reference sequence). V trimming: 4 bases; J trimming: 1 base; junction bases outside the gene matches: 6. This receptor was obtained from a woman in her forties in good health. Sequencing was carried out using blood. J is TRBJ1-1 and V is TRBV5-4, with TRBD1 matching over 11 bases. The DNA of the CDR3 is TGTGCCAGCAGCCCCGGGACAGGGGGGTCGAACACTGAAGCTTTCTTT. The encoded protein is CASSPGTGGSNTEAFF.